Listed below are T cell receptor beta chains from one sample, sequenced in a study of technical replicates of blood from several donors. Sequencing used immunoSEQ multiplex PCR; TCRdb keeps in-frame clones, though not all of them. The sample lists about 68,000 clones; under 98% were seen once. Sequenced material: T cells isolated from PBMCs. Source of these receptors: a human donor in good health. The CDR3 runs from the conserved cysteine through the conserved F or W. The order of the fields is D gene, V gene, clone size, J gene, CDR3 protein, CDR3 DNA. The D gene is left open where the match is weak. Expanded clones are given a class, and other clones once, few, many or no size at all.

-,TRBV7-9,few,TRBJ2-1,CASTLFYRVSSYNEQFF,TGTGCCAGCACCCTATTCTACAGGGTCAGCTCCTACAATGAGCAGTTCTTC
-,TRBV6-5,-,TRBJ1-1,CASGYFMNTEAFF,TGTGCCAGCGGTTACTTCATGAACACTGAAGCTTTCTTT
TRBD1,TRBV5-6,-,TRBJ1-1,CASSLQDRGRRAFF,TGTGCCAGCAGCTTGCAAGACAGGGGGCGCCGGGCTTTCTTT
-,TRBV5-4,-,TRBJ1-1,CASRSMLPIGENTEAFF,TGTGCCAGCAGATCAATGCTCCCAATCGGGGAGAACACTGAAGCTTTCTTT
TRBD2,TRBV5-6,-,TRBJ2-1,CASSLLAGGIYNEQFF,TGTGCCAGCAGCTTACTAGCGGGAGGGATCTACAATGAGCAGTTCTTC
TRBD1,TRBV30,-,TRBJ2-7,CAWSQRQGAYEQYF,TGTGCCTGGAGCCAAAGACAGGGGGCCTACGAGCAGTACTTC
-,TRBV28,-,TRBJ1-5,CASSFTPLNQPQHF,TGTGCCAGCAGTTTTACCCCACTTAATCAGCCCCAGCATTTT
-,TRBV28,-,TRBJ1-1,CASSLRFGRGTEAFF,TGTGCCAGCAGTTTAAGGTTTGGCAGGGGCACTGAAGCTTTCTTT
-,TRBV11-2,-,TRBJ2-3,CASSFWDFSSTDTQYF,TGTGCCAGCAGCTTTTGGGACTTTTCTAGCACAGATACGCAGTATTTT
-,TRBV5-5,-,TRBJ2-7,CASSSDRTYEQYF,TGTGCCAGCAGCTCTGACAGGACCTACGAGCAGTACTTC
-,TRBV5-4,-,TRBJ2-2,CASSPTPNTGELFF,TGTGCCAGCAGCCCGACTCCGAACACCGGGGAGCTGTTTTTT
-,TRBV2,few,TRBJ2-3,CARGDTPDTQYF,TGTGCCAGGGGGGACACCCCAGATACGCAGTATTTT
TRBD1,TRBV6-5,-,TRBJ1-5,CASSSGTGYQPQHF,TGTGCCAGCAGCTCCGGGACAGGGTATCAGCCCCAGCATTTT
-,TRBV29-1,-,TRBJ2-2,CSVVSLATGELFF,TGCAGCGTTGTGAGTTTAGCCACCGGGGAGCTGTTTTTT
TRBD1,TRBV5-6,-,TRBJ2-7,CASSPGQGVIGSDEQYF,TGTGCCAGCAGCCCAGGACAGGGGGTTATCGGTTCGGACGAGCAGTACTTC
TRBD2,TRBV7-6,-,TRBJ2-7,CASSRGSRSYEQYF,TGTGCCAGCAGCCGCGGGAGTAGGTCCTACGAGCAGTACTTC
-,TRBV4-2,-,TRBJ2-1,CASSQDLGGPNEQFF,TGTGCCAGCAGCCAAGATCTTGGAGGGCCCAATGAGCAGTTCTTC
TRBD1,TRBV12-5,-,TRBJ2-7,CASGLVTGDEQYF,TGTGCTAGTGGTTTGGTGACAGGGGACGAGCAGTACTTC
TRBD1,TRBV30,-,TRBJ1-1,CAWRSQTGEWNTEAFF,TGTGCCTGGAGGAGTCAGACAGGGGAATGGAACACTGAAGCTTTCTTT
-,TRBV27,-,TRBJ2-7,CASSLGPGFYEQYF,TGTGCCAGCAGTTTAGGGCCGGGATTCTACGAGCAGTACTTC
-,TRBV10-3,-,TRBJ2-3,CAISESVRGALTDTQYF,TGTGCCATCAGTGAGTCCGTTCGCGGAGCACTCACAGATACGCAGTATTTT
-,TRBV10-2,-,TRBJ2-1,CASRRDYNEQFF,TGCGCCAGCAGAAGAGACTACAATGAGCAGTTCTTC
-,TRBV5-1,-,TRBJ1-1,CATPRRNTEAFF,TGCGCCACCCCCCGTAGGAACACTGAAGCTTTCTTT
-,TRBV6-5,-,TRBJ1-1,CASTEGTEAFF,TGTGCCAGCACCGAGGGCACTGAAGCTTTCTTT
-,TRBV6-5,-,TRBJ1-1,CASSYTGNTEAFF,TGTGCCAGCAGTTACACAGGGAACACTGAAGCTTTCTTT
TRBD1,TRBV6-4,-,TRBJ2-7,CASSRDRGAYEQYF,TGTGCCAGCAGTCGGGACAGGGGTGCCTACGAGCAGTACTTC
TRBD2,TRBV5-4,-,TRBJ2-3,CASSGTSDTQYF,TGTGCCAGCAGCGGGACTAGCGATACGCAGTATTTT
-,TRBV5-4,-,TRBJ2-2,CASRPTGPTGELFF,TGTGCCAGCAGACCAACAGGGCCCACCGGGGAGCTGTTTTTT
-,TRBV30,-,TRBJ1-1,CAWRQMNTEAFF,TGTGCCTGGAGACAGATGAACACTGAAGCTTTCTTT
-,TRBV18,-,TRBJ2-2,CASSPPSGTRLFF,TGTGCCAGCTCACCACCCTCCGGGACACGGCTGTTTTTT
TRBD2,TRBV4-2,once,TRBJ2-7,CASSHGLAGGRSYEQYF,TGTGCCAGCAGCCACGGACTAGCGGGAGGGCGCTCCTACGAGCAGTACTTC
TRBD2,TRBV2,-,TRBJ2-1,CASSLAGGPYEQFF,TGTGCCAGCAGTCTAGCGGGAGGGCCTTATGAGCAGTTCTTC
TRBD1,TRBV30,-,TRBJ1-4,CAWSIGTANEKLFF,TGTGCCTGGAGTATCGGGACAGCGAATGAAAAACTGTTTTTT
-,TRBV10-3,-,TRBJ2-1,CAISPGLQTSYNEQFF,TGTGCCATCAGTCCGGGACTTCAGACCTCCTACAATGAGCAGTTCTTC
-,TRBV7-9,-,TRBJ1-2,CASSLVGTHANYGYTF,TGTGCCAGCAGCTTGGTAGGGACTCACGCTAACTATGGCTACACCTTC
TRBD2,TRBV6-6,-,TRBJ2-1,CASSSLLRGNEQFF,TGTGCCAGCAGTTCCCTCTTGCGGGGGAATGAGCAGTTCTTC
TRBD1,TRBV7-6,-,TRBJ2-7,CASSDTGVEQYF,TGTGCCAGCAGCGATACAGGGGTCGAGCAGTACTTC
TRBD1,TRBV11-2,-,TRBJ2-7,CASSRVGQFYEQYF,TGTGCCAGCAGCCGCGTGGGACAGTTCTACGAGCAGTACTTC
TRBD2,TRBV28,-,TRBJ2-3,CATDLLAGYTDTQYF,TGTGCCACCGACCTACTAGCGGGATATACAGATACGCAGTATTTT
TRBD2,TRBV28,-,TRBJ2-1,CASRLAGEPHNEQFF,TGTGCCAGCAGATTAGCGGGAGAACCCCACAATGAGCAGTTCTTC
-,TRBV4-1,-,TRBJ2-1,CASSQDNNEQFF,TGCGCCAGCAGCCAAGATAACAATGAGCAGTTCTTC
TRBD1,TRBV20-1,-,TRBJ1-2,CSASQGVGYTF,TGCAGTGCTAGTCAGGGGGTCGGCTACACCTTC
TRBD2,TRBV2,-,TRBJ2-7,CASSAGRGYEQYF,TGTGCCAGCAGTGCCGGGAGGGGGTACGAGCAGTACTTC
-,TRBV5-4,-,TRBJ1-3,CASSLGGRGNTIYF,TGTGCCAGCAGCTTGGGGGGGCGCGGAAACACCATATATTTT
-,TRBV9,-,TRBJ1-3,CASSDNSGNTIYF,TGTGCCAGCAGCGACAACTCTGGAAACACCATATATTTT
TRBD1,TRBV28,once,TRBJ2-4,CASSLPRGQGGKNIQYF,TGTGCCAGCAGTTTACCCCGGGGACAGGGAGGCAAAAACATTCAGTACTTC
TRBD1,TRBV10-3,-,TRBJ1-1,CAISAPQGMNTEAFF,TGTGCCATCAGTGCCCCACAGGGGATGAACACTGAAGCTTTCTTT
TRBD1,TRBV6-5,-,TRBJ1-1,CASSGQGAKAFF,TGTGCCAGCAGTGGACAGGGGGCGAAAGCTTTCTTT
TRBD2,TRBV11-2,-,TRBJ2-7,CASSLVAGGYEQYF,TGTGCCAGCAGCTTAGTAGCGGGGGGCTACGAGCAGTACTTC
-,TRBV7-2,-,TRBJ2-5,CASSLDTGWETQYF,TGTGCCAGCAGCTTAGATACGGGTTGGGAGACCCAGTACTTC
-,TRBV5-4,-,TRBJ1-1,CASSEVGRNTEAFF,TGTGCCAGCAGTGAGGTAGGGAGAAACACTGAAGCTTTCTTT
-,TRBV25-1,-,TRBJ1-1,CASSPGGEAFF,TGTGCCAGCAGTCCGGGTGGTGAAGCTTTCTTT
-,TRBV7-7,-,TRBJ2-3,CASSLGQGRDTQYF,TGTGCTAGCAGCTTGGGGCAGGGTAGAGATACGCAGTATTTT
-,TRBV5-1,-,TRBJ2-7,CASSLGQSISEQYF,TGCGCCAGCAGCTTGGGGCAATCAATCTCCGAGCAGTACTTC
-,TRBV7-9,-,TRBJ1-5,CASSLGAANQPQHF,TGTGCCAGCAGCTTAGGGGCAGCTAATCAGCCCCAGCATTTT